This TCR beta chain was identified during a study of blood T cells in healthy people across ages. Overall study results and limits: Age showed a roughly linear inverse relationship with TCR beta diversity per million T cells. Diversity estimates from one million T cells were considered underestimates.

Using a J-beta primer mix together with a sample-barcoded 5' primer, a second PCR was run for roughly 7 to 12 cycles. The template-switch adaptor was a 5' adaptor with 12 random nucleotides. It tagged each cDNA molecule. TCRdb called the 5' RACE reads again in MiXCR, with one record for every CDR3 protein. This table has 850,000 to 1,300,000 distinct CDR3 sequences, 35% to 55% appearing once. Of note for this clonotype: Antigen unknown.

Total RNA extracted from each sample amounted to at least 6 micrograms. The origin of this receptor is an older woman in good health. Specimen: blood.

This CDR3 reads CASSEHRAAEAFF. In nucleotides, the CDR3 is TGTGCCAGCAGTGAGCACAGGGCGGCTGAAGCTTTCTTT. The chain uses TRBV25-1 and TRBJ1-1; D might be TRBD1 (6 bases). The CDR3 has 13 residues. Between the trimmed V and J ends, which lost 3 bases and 6 bases, there was a span of 11 bases. CDR1 is MGHDK and CDR2 is SYGVNS in the germline V gene.